One sample yielded the 30 T cell receptor beta chains listed below, sequenced in a study of monozygotic twins with inflammatory bowel disease. TCRdb reprocessed the 5' RACE reads, with one entry per CDR3 protein and no DNA. In total, the table holds more than 75,000 distinct CDR3 sequences. The material sequenced was blood. The receptor source for this set is a human donor with ulcerative colitis or Crohn's disease, or a healthy co-twin of an affected twin (not recorded which).

This sequence joins TRBV10-3 and TRBJ2-1. Looked up from germline, CDR1 is ENHRY and CDR2 is SYGVKD. This CDR3 comprises 14 residues. CDR3 sequence: CAISGGDSYNEQFF.

The genes are TRBV20-1 and TRBJ2-2. CDR1 is DFQATT and CDR2 is SNEGSKA in the germline V gene (reference sequence). The CDR3 runs 14 residues. The CDR3: CSAEPTANTGELFF.

The J gene is TRBJ1-3, the V gene TRBV6-1; TCRdb selects TRBD1, and the lack of DNA leaves this call unchecked. Germline CDR1 reads MNHNS; CDR2 reads SASEGT. This CDR3 contains 16 residues. The CDR3 spells CASMRTGPLSGNTIYF.

The rearrangement joins TRBV5-1 to TRBJ2-7; there is no DNA to check the TCRdb D call of TRBD1. CDR1 is SGHRS and CDR2 is YFSETQ in the germline V gene. The CDR3 extends over 14 amino acids. The CDR3 region is CASSGWTGFGEQYF.

The chain employs TRBV29-1 and TRBJ2-6. The germline V gene has CDR1 SQVTM and CDR2 ANQGSEA. The CDR3 spans 17 residues. CDR3 amino acids: CSVEGQASSSGANVLTF.

The CDR3 protein is CASSLATERGSYGYTF. V usage is TRBV7-2 and J usage is TRBJ1-2; TCRdb designates TRBD1, a call that cannot be tested without DNA. Germline loops: CDR1 SGHTA, CDR2 FQGNSA. The CDR3 is 16 residues long. The full variable domain, its missing parts supplied by reference TRBV7-2 and TRBJ1-2, is GAGVSQSPSNKVTEKGKDVELRCDPISGHTALYWYRQSLGQGLEFLIYFQGNSAPDKSGLPSDRFSAERTGGSVSTLTIQRTQQEDSAVYLCASSLATERGSYGYTFGSGTRLTVV.

The chain joins TRBV28 to TRBJ1-1; TCRdb proposes TRBD1, but this gene call is untestable without DNA. CDR3 length: 16 amino acids. CDR1 and CDR2 (germline): MDHEN, SYDVKM. The CDR3 reads CASSFAMGPTNTEAFF.

The rearrangement joins TRBV18 to TRBJ2-7; TCRdb designates TRBD1, a call that cannot be tested without DNA. Germline loops: CDR1 KGHSH, CDR2 LQKENI. This CDR3 has 13 amino acids. The CDR3 protein is CASSPSGDSEQYF. Drawing the rest from reference TRBV18 and TRBJ2-7, the complete variable domain is NAGVMQNPRHLVRRRGQEARLRCSPMKGHSHVYWYRQLPEEGLKFMVYLQKENIIDESGMPKERFSAEFPKEGPSILRIQQVVRGDSAAYFCASSPSGDSEQYFGPGTRLTVT.

The rearrangement joins TRBV7-6 to TRBJ2-1. The CDR3 has 13 residues. Germline CDR1 and CDR2: SGHVS and FNYEAQ. CDR3 in amino acids: CASSLNPHDEQFF. Based on the CDR3 plus reference TRBV7-6 and TRBJ2-1, the full variable domain is GAGVSQSPRYKVTKRGQDVALRCDPISGHVSLYWYRQALGQGPEFLTYFNYEAQQDKSGLPNDRFSAERPEGSISTLTIQRTEQRDSAMYRCASSLNPHDEQFFGPGTRLTVL.

This chain uses TRBV20-1 with TRBJ1-2. CDR3 length: 12 amino acids. CDR1 and CDR2 from the germline V gene are DFQATT and SNEGSKA (reference sequence). The CDR3 is CSASRQGYGYTF.

The V call is TRBV7-3, the J call TRBJ2-3; as DNA is missing, the TRBD1 call by TCRdb cannot be tested. Looked up from germline, CDR1 is SGHTA and CDR2 is FQGTGA. This CDR3 spans 16 amino acids. The CDR3 here is CASSLTSGGATDTQYF.

The CDR3 sequence is CASSLAPRSYEQYF. The V call is TRBV7-9, the J call TRBJ2-7. The CDR3 runs to 14 residues. Germline CDR1 SEHNR, CDR2 FQNEAQ (reference sequence). The whole variable domain, remainder taken from reference TRBV7-9 and TRBJ2-7, is DTGVSQNPRHKITKRGQNVTFRCDPISEHNRLYWYRQTLGQGPEFLTYFQNEAQLEKSRLLSDRFSAERPKGSFSTLEIQRTEQGDSAMYLCASSLAPRSYEQYFGPGTRLTVT.

The V gene is TRBV5-1, the J gene TRBJ1-2; TCRdb proposes TRBD1, but this gene call is untestable without DNA. The CDR3 is 15 amino acids. The germline V gene has CDR1 SGHRS and CDR2 YFSETQ. The CDR3 loop reads CASSQGGGQNYGYTF.

V usage is TRBV20-1 and J usage is TRBJ1-2; TCRdb outputs TRBD1, but without DNA this stays unchecked. The CDR3 has 13 residues. Germline CDR1 is DFQATT and CDR2 is SNEGSKA (reference sequence). The CDR3 here is CSAKDRRGYGYTF.

The chain combines TRBV6-5 with TRBJ1-2; the D call from TCRdb, TRBD1, cannot be confirmed without DNA. The germline gives CDR1 MNHEY, CDR2 SVGAGI. This CDR3 comprises 13 residues. CDR3 loop: CASTRGTGYGYTF.

The chain carries TRBV7-2 and TRBJ2-7; TCRdb's D call of TRBD1 is untestable without DNA. The CDR3 length is 15 residues. The germline CDR1 and CDR2 sequences are SGHTA and FQGNSA. The CDR3 reads CASSLVGTVSYEQYF.

The chain joins TRBV20-1 to TRBJ1-5; TCRdb gives TRBD1 as the D gene, but with no DNA this cannot be confirmed. The CDR3 is made up of 15 amino acids. Germline CDR1 reads DFQATT; CDR2 reads SNEGSKA (reference sequence). CDR3 amino acids: CSATVTGDSNQPQHF.

The CDR3 protein is CASSRRTHSNTGELFF. The chain links TRBV7-9 to TRBJ2-2. The CDR3 consists of 16 residues. Germline V lookup: CDR1 SEHNR, CDR2 FQNEAQ (reference sequence).

This chain uses TRBV12-3 or TRBV12-4 with TRBJ2-1; TCRdb picks TRBD2, but there is no DNA to check that call. This CDR3 has 18 residues. The CDR3 loop reads CASRAEMGLAGRRNEQFF.

The V gene is TRBV12-3 or TRBV12-4, the J gene TRBJ1-2; TCRdb designates TRBD1, a call that cannot be tested without DNA. The CDR3 covers 13 residues. CDR3 residues: CASTLGGVYGYTF.

The V and J genes are TRBV5-6 and TRBJ2-1; the TRBD1 assignment by TCRdb is unverifiable without DNA. The germline CDR1 and CDR2 sequences are SGHDT and YYEEEE. The CDR3 spans 12 residues. The CDR3 spells CASSIPRDRSFF. Complete variable domain (other parts from reference TRBV5-6 and TRBJ2-1): DAGVTQSPTHLIKTRGQQVTLRCSPKSGHDTVSWYQQALGQGPQFIFQYYEEEERQRGNFPDRFSGHQFPNYSSELNVNALLLGDSALYLCASSIPRDRSFFGPGTRLTVL.

The chain employs TRBV12-3 or TRBV12-4 and TRBJ1-1. The CDR3 has 14 residues. The CDR3 spells CASSLARWDTEAFF.

This chain links TRBV24-1 with TRBJ2-2; as DNA is missing, the TRBD1 call by TCRdb cannot be tested. Germline CDR1 KGHDR, CDR2 SFDVKD. The CDR3 is 15 residues long. CDR3 sequence reads: CATSDEGRGTGELFF.

This chain joins TRBV19 and TRBJ2-3; TCRdb's D gene call, TRBD1, goes unchecked for lack of DNA. In germline, CDR1 is LNHDA, CDR2 SQIVND (reference sequence). CDR3 length: 16 amino acids. CDR3 protein: CASSRGTGTSTDTQYF.

V is TRBV29-1 and J is TRBJ1-1; TCRdb's D gene call, TRBD1, goes unchecked for lack of DNA. CDR1 and CDR2 (germline): SQVTM, ANQGSEA. CDR3 size: 13 residues. CDR3 loop: CSGRTAMNTEAFF.

J is TRBJ2-1 and V is TRBV19; absent DNA, TCRdb's TRBD1 call cannot be checked. Germline V lookup: CDR1 LNHDA, CDR2 SQIVND (reference sequence). The CDR3 spans 15 residues. CDR3 region: CASSIMLGDYNEQFF.

The CDR3 loop is CASSLVRDSSYNEQFF. The V gene is TRBV7-6, the J gene TRBJ2-1; TCRdb's assignment of TRBD1 cannot be checked, as there is no DNA. Germline CDR1 is SGHVS and CDR2 is FNYEAQ. CDR3 length equals 16 residues.

The chain couples TRBV7-6 to TRBJ2-3. Germline V lookup: CDR1 SGHVS, CDR2 FNYEAQ. The CDR3 totals 15 residues. CDR3: CASSPAGNRGDTQYF.

V and J are TRBV12-3 or TRBV12-4 and TRBJ1-3; TCRdb designates TRBD1, a call that cannot be tested without DNA. The CDR3 length is 16 residues. CDR3 in amino acids: CASRAIQAPSGNTIYF.

V and J are TRBV11-2 and TRBJ2-1; lacking DNA, the TRBD1 call made by TCRdb goes unchecked. CDR3 size: 15 residues. Germline values: CDR1 SGHAT, CDR2 FQNNGV. The CDR3 region is CASSPWAGGLSKQFF. Variable domain in full (rest from reference TRBV11-2 and TRBJ2-1): EAGVAQSPRYKIIEKRQSVAFWCNPISGHATLYWYQQILGQGPKLLIQFQNNGVVDDSQLPKDRFSAERLKGVDSTLKIQPAKLEDSAVYLCASSPWAGGLSKQFFGPGTRLTVL.